Each of the 22 T cell receptor beta chains below was sequenced from the same sample in a study of patients and donors after allogeneic stem cell transplantation. TCRdb re-analysed the RT-PCR reads in MiXCR, keeping a single row per CDR3 protein. Of more than 150,000 distinct CDR3 sequences in the sample, approximately 24% were seen once. The specimen was blood, either unsorted or a sorted T cell fraction (not recorded which). Receptors originate from a human donor who was either an allogeneic HSCT recipient or a stem cell or donor lymphocyte infusion donor (not recorded which). It is not recorded whose cells these are; they may come from a transplant donor.

Many counts were recorded for this clonotype. The chain combines TRBV7-9 with TRBJ1-1; no definite D call. With 5 bases removed from V and 1 base from J, the gap between germline ends came to 14 bases. The CDR3 is 15 residues long. CDR1 is SEHNR, CDR2 FQNEAQ, per germline (reference sequence). The CDR3 spells CASSESGVANTEAFF. Here the CDR3 DNA reads TGTGCCAGCAGCGAAAGCGGGGTGGCGAACACTGAAGCTTTCTTT.

This clonotype was seen ten or more times. The chain is built from TRBV12-3 or TRBV12-4 and TRBJ1-5; 7 positions agree with TRBD1. The ends lost 5 bases at V and 3 bases at J; junction bases unmatched: 10. The CDR3 contains 16 residues. The CDR3 nucleotides are TGTGCCAGCAGTGCGACAGGGAGGGAGGTCAATCAGCCCCAGCATTTT. This encodes CASSATGREVNQPQHF.

This clonotype was observed a few times. The chain couples TRBV5-1 to TRBJ1-1; D gene unclear. Germline V lookup: CDR1 SGHRS, CDR2 YFSETQ. Between the trimmed V and J ends, which lost 6 bases and 5 bases, there was a span of 20 bases. CDR3 length equals 15 residues. CDR3 sequence: CASTPSVVGDTEAFF. The CDR3 DNA is TGCGCCAGCACCCCCAGTGTGGTTGGTGATACTGAAGCTTTCTTT. Variable domain in full (rest from reference TRBV5-1 and TRBJ1-1): KAGVTQTPRYLIKTRGQQVTLSCSPISGHRSVSWYQQTPGQGLQFLFEYFSETQRNKGNFPGRFSGRQFSNSRSEMNVSTLELGDSALYLCASTPSVVGDTEAFFGQGTRLTVV.

V and J are TRBV20-1 and TRBJ1-6; D not resolved. The CDR3 runs 12 residues. Deletions cut 2 bases from V and 8 bases from J, with 7 bases between. The V gene's germline CDR1 is DFQATT and CDR2 SNEGSKA (reference sequence). The DNA of the CDR3 is TGCAGTGCTAGAAACATGGATTCACCCCTCCACTTT. This encodes CSARNMDSPLHF.

The chain recombines TRBV4-3 with TRBJ1-4, with D possibly matching TRBD1 (6 bases). V was shortened by 1 base and J by 2 bases, with 14 bases between the two germline ends. The CDR3 spans 17 residues. CDR1 and CDR2 (germline): LGHNA, YSLEER. The CDR3 sequence: CASSQAYTGNTNEKLFF. The CDR3 DNA is TGCGCCAGCAGCCAAGCTTATACAGGGAACACTAATGAAAAACTGTTTTTT.

This sequence joins TRBV7-9 and TRBJ1-1; no definite D call. Germline-derived CDR1 and CDR2 are SEHNR and FQNEAQ (reference sequence). This CDR3 region has 12 residues. Trimming pared 6 bases from V and 1 base from J, leaving 6 bases between. CDR3 loop: CASRRENTEAFF. DNA for the CDR3: TGTGCCAGCAGGCGAGAGAACACTGAAGCTTTCTTT.

This clonotype has a handful of counts. The chain links TRBV5-1 to TRBJ2-7, with 8 positions matching TRBD2. The germline CDR1 and CDR2 sequences are SGHRS and YFSETQ. The ends lost 0 bases at V and 4 bases at J; junction bases unmatched: 6. The length of the CDR3 is 15 residues. CDR3 region: CASSLGTSGLYEQYF. CDR3 DNA: TGCGCCAGCAGCTTGGGCACTAGCGGACTTTACGAGCAGTACTTC.

The table lists this clonotype with a few counts. The V gene is TRBV27, the J gene TRBJ1-4; D remains unclear. CDR3 size: 12 residues. The V end lost 6 bases, the J end lost 8 bases, and 10 bases lay between the germline ends. CDR1 MNHEY and CDR2 SMNVEV come from the germline V gene (reference sequence). The CDR3, as DNA: TGTGCCAGCAGCAATAGGAACGAAAAACTGTTTTTT. Its protein product is CASSNRNEKLFF.

This clonotype turned up a few times. V is TRBV6-5 and J is TRBJ2-7; no clear D. V shed 4 bases and J shed 6 bases, with 13 bases lying between them. Germline V lookup: CDR1 MNHEY, CDR2 SVGAGI. The CDR3 totals 13 residues. In nucleotides, the CDR3 is TGTGCCAGCAGTTTTTCGATAGCTGGCGAGCAGTACTTC. It specifies CASSFSIAGEQYF.

The genes are TRBV18 and TRBJ2-5; D gene uncertain. Germline values: CDR1 KGHSH, CDR2 LQKENI. Trimming stripped 3 bases from V and 4 bases from J, with 9 bases between. The length of the CDR3 is 13 residues. Here the CDR3 reads CASSPSRAETQYF. The CDR3 DNA reads TGTGCCAGCTCACCTTCCCGGGCAGAGACCCAGTACTTC.

The chain is built from TRBV10-3 and TRBJ1-1; D is uncertain. Looked up from germline, CDR1 is ENHRY and CDR2 is SYGVKD. The CDR3 runs to 14 residues. V gave up 3 bases and J gave up 5 bases, with 13 bases separating them. CDR3 DNA: TGTGCCATCAGTGATTTAACCGGAGGGACTGAAGCTTTCTTT. This encodes CAISDLTGGTEAFF.

The chain is built from TRBV29-1 and TRBJ1-1; no firm D call. Trimming cost V 4 bases and J 1 base, with 10 bases left between them. Germline loops: CDR1 SQVTM, CDR2 ANQGSEA. CDR3 length: 13 residues. The CDR3 DNA sequence: TGCAGCGTTGGTTTTGTGTGGAACACTGAAGCTTTCTTT. Its protein is CSVGFVWNTEAFF.

In its sample, this clonotype was seen a few times. This rearrangement joins TRBV10-3 to TRBJ2-5, with D possibly TRBD2 on 5 matching bases. The CDR3 has 13 amino acids. Germline V gives CDR1 ENHRY, CDR2 SYGVKD. The V and J ends lost 10 bases and 2 bases respectively, with 14 bases between them. The CDR3 DNA sequence: TGTGCCACTTCATCTGGCGGGCAAGAGACCCAGTACTTC. It encodes CATSSGGQETQYF.

This rearrangement joins TRBV6-5 to TRBJ1-3, with D uncertain. CDR1 and CDR2 (germline): MNHEY, SVGAGI. The CDR3 spans 16 residues. Deletions cut 0 bases from V and 4 bases from J, with 13 bases between. The CDR3 nucleotides read TGTGCCAGCAGTTACTCGATATATCTGTCCGGAAACACCATATATTTT. Encoded protein: CASSYSIYLSGNTIYF.

This clonotype showed up just a few times. CDR3 DNA: TGTGCCAGCAGCCCCGGGGAGGGGGTAACAGATACGCAGTATTTT. It specifies CASSPGEGVTDTQYF. This rearrangement joins TRBV12-3 or TRBV12-4 to TRBJ2-3, with D possibly matching TRBD2 (7 bases). The CDR3 runs to 15 residues. The germline V and J ends were trimmed by 6 bases and 3 bases, with 16 bases remaining between them.

This clonotype was found a few times. This sequence joins TRBV6-5 and TRBJ2-7; D is uncertain. Trimming removed 2 bases at V and 0 bases at J, with 11 bases between. The CDR3 consists of 15 residues. CDR1 is MNHEY, CDR2 SVGAGI, per germline. Written as DNA, the CDR3 is TGTGCCAGCAGTTACGGGGTTTTCGGCTCCTACGAGCAGTACTTC. It encodes CASSYGVFGSYEQYF.

The chain recombines TRBV5-1 with TRBJ2-2; tentatively, D is TRBD1 (7 bases). CDR1 SGHRS and CDR2 YFSETQ come from the germline V gene. The CDR3 contains 14 residues. The V end lost 7 bases, the J end lost 2 bases, and 12 bases lay between the germline ends. The CDR3 is CASAQGGNTGELFF. The CDR3 bases are TGCGCCAGCGCGCAGGGGGGCAACACCGGGGAGCTGTTTTTT.

CDR3 region: CASNGGTEAFF. The CDR3 DNA reads TGCGCCAGCAATGGGGGCACTGAAGCTTTCTTT. The chain is built from TRBV5-1 and TRBJ1-1; tentatively, D is TRBD1 (5 bases). The V gene's germline CDR1 is SGHRS and CDR2 YFSETQ. This CDR3 region has 11 residues. V was trimmed by 6 bases and J by 4 bases, leaving 7 bases between them.

This clonotype has a handful of counts. This rearrangement joins TRBV20-1 to TRBJ2-1; TRBD2 matches at 12 bases. Germline assignment: CDR1 DFQATT and CDR2 SNEGSKA (reference sequence). The CDR3 runs to 15 residues. The V and J ends lost 5 bases and 4 bases, in that order; junction bases with no gene match: 6. The CDR3 protein is CSARLAGAPYNEQFF. DNA of the CDR3: TGCAGTGCTCGACTAGCGGGGGCCCCATACAATGAGCAGTTCTTC.

This clonotype showed up just a few times. This chain links TRBV7-2 with TRBJ2-5; 7 nucleotides align to TRBD1. This CDR3 has 14 residues. Germline CDR1 SGHTA, CDR2 FQGNSA. V dropped 3 bases and J dropped 4; count of bases not matched to a gene: 5. This CDR3 is CASSLNRGGETQYF. CDR3 nucleotides: TGTGCCAGCAGCTTGAACAGGGGCGGAGAGACCCAGTACTTC.

This clonotype has a handful of counts. This chain links TRBV20-1 with TRBJ1-2; TRBD1 matches at 8 bases. The CDR3 covers 13 residues. The V gene end was trimmed by 7 bases and the J gene end by 4 bases; junction bases not matched to a gene: 8. CDR1 and CDR2 from the germline V gene are DFQATT and SNEGSKA (reference sequence). Here the CDR3 DNA reads TGCAGTGTTCCGGACAGGGAAGGCTATGGCTACACCTTC. It encodes CSVPDREGYGYTF.

This rearrangement joins TRBV12-3 or TRBV12-4 to TRBJ2-2; weak D call: TRBD1 (5 bases). The CDR3 extends over 16 amino acids. Trimming stripped 2 bases from V and 2 bases from J, with 12 bases between. In DNA form, the CDR3 reads TGTGCCAGCAGTTTACAGGGCTTGGGAAACACCGGGGAGCTGTTTTTT. It specifies CASSLQGLGNTGELFF.